Listed below are T cell receptor beta chains from one sample, sequenced in a study of OX40 agonist ivuxolimab in advanced cancers. The table came from immunoSEQ multiplex PCR; TCRdb's copy has only in-frame clones and leaves some out. The table has roughly 33,000 clones, over 60% seen once. The sequencing used CD4+ or CD8+ T cells sorted from blood, collected in a trial of the OX40 agonist ivuxolimab. These receptors all come from an adult with an advanced solid tumor such as melanoma, head and neck, liver or kidney cancer. The CDR3 runs from the conserved cysteine through the conserved F or W. Size is omitted from some rows. Given values are once, few, many or a class for expanded clones.

V	J	size	CDR3
TRBV12-5	TRBJ1-6	once	CASGLALPGQTSSYNSPLHF
TRBV30	TRBJ1-6	.	CAWSVGGGSPLHF
TRBV9	TRBJ1-4	.	CASSVAGGRENEKLFF
TRBV13	TRBJ1-2	.	CASRVEGDGANYGYTF
TRBV27	TRBJ2-7	.	CASRLQGSYEQYF
TRBV5-6	TRBJ1-2	.	CASSGAGHGYGYTF
TRBV6-5	TRBJ1-6	.	CASSYSPTTGNSPLHF
TRBV7-8	TRBJ2-2	.	CASNSRQNTGELFF
TRBV9	TRBJ1-4	.	CASSLRQTGPREKLFF
TRBV19	TRBJ2-2	.	CASSTRESNSNTGELFF
TRBV30	TRBJ2-2	.	CAWSGQHTGELFF
TRBV29-1	TRBJ1-1	few	CSVFGMNTEAFF
TRBV10-3	TRBJ1-2	.	CAITHSGQSNYGYTF
TRBV10-2	TRBJ1-1	.	CASSETGGAEAFF
TRBV28	TRBJ1-3	.	CASGQARILTGNTIYF
TRBV2	TRBJ1-1	.	CASSEAGGNTEAFF
TRBV13	TRBJ1-1	many	CASSLFFQENTEAFF
TRBV4-1	TRBJ2-3	.	CASSQEGQREWDTQYF
TRBV2	TRBJ2-1	.	CASSDVGLTNTMRKFF
TRBV6-5	TRBJ2-7	.	CASSYAPSLSEQYF
TRBV30	TRBJ2-1	.	CAWSSQGWEQFF
TRBV4-1	TRBJ2-7	.	CASSQGRGGLYEQYF
TRBV6-6	TRBJ1-3	.	CASARTLSGNTIYF
TRBV7-9	TRBJ1-2	few	CASSPPGQGYGYTF
TRBV21-1	TRBJ2-2	.	CASADRENTGELFF
TRBV5-4	TRBJ2-1	.	CASSFHGALNNEQFF
TRBV18	TRBJ2-3	.	CASSQRDLTDTQYF
TRBV5-5	TRBJ2-1	.	CASSITGTGNNEQFF
TRBV21-1	TRBJ2-5	.	CASSPDRVAFQETQYF
TRBV9	TRBJ2-3	.	CASSEGPVQGTDTQYF
TRBV27	TRBJ1-1	.	CASSLRPPLNTEAFF
TRBV6-1	TRBJ2-2	.	CATPDREGTGELFF
TRBV7-9	TRBJ2-1	medium-sized	CASSNTGDEQFF
TRBV5-6	TRBJ2-5	.	CASSLGTGPETQYF
TRBV5-1	TRBJ2-6	.	CASSPRTGLGGANVLTF
TRBV18	TRBJ1-4	.	CASSPGGQMGEKLFF
TRBV20-1	TRBJ1-1	.	CSARQGGRGFF
TRBV5-1	TRBJ2-1	.	CASNFRGGLVNEQFF
TRBV6-6	TRBJ2-2	.	CASSLRDPSTGELFF
TRBV19	TRBJ2-1	once	CASSSTGGEQFF
TRBV5-1	TRBJ1-2	.	CASSVQGNGYTF
TRBV7-8	TRBJ1-5	.	CASSLGPGQELNQPQHF
TRBV5-1	TRBJ1-1	.	CASSPQGGYTEAFF
TRBV21-1	TRBJ1-6	.	CASSKTGSSPLHF
TRBV20-1	TRBJ2-2	few	CSARGGGELFF
TRBV10-2	TRBJ1-4	.	CASSEAGVEKLFF
TRBV9	TRBJ2-1	.	CASSVGASGVYNEQFF
TRBV2	TRBJ2-4	few	CARGTIAKNIQYF
TRBV19	TRBJ1-2	once	CASSPRYYGYTF
TRBV7-9	TRBJ1-6	few	CASSLVGQNSPLHF
TRBV6-1	TRBJ1-4	few	CASSGDGKKLFF
TRBV4-1	TRBJ2-7	.	CASSHPGLASYEQYF
TRBV4-1	TRBJ1-5	.	CASSQDGVWNQPQHF
TRBV2	TRBJ1-2	.	CAILGLNYGYTF
TRBV9	TRBJ2-7	.	CASSVDPRDRGHEQYF